The clone carrying this T cell receptor (beta chain) was seen many times. This specimen comes from a study of blood T cell repertoires in COVID-19. Study summary: Samples taken during acute and convalescent COVID-19 were collected in the United States, Italy and Spain. The cDNA or gDNA used as material had been derived from T cells, B-cell-depleted T cells, or PBMCs.

The V gene's germline CDR1 is LGHDT and CDR2 YNNKEL (reference sequence). Trimming at V came to 6 bases and at J to 7 bases, leaving 13 bases not matched to a gene. The CDR3 is made up of 17 amino acids. In the original workflow: Amplification of reference gene primers was used by the study to estimate nucleated cell counts. Produced via immunoSEQ multiplex PCR; TCRdb's table is partial and in-frame only. V and J calls and clone size are given by that table; D and trimming were obtained from the DNA. Of about 100,000 clones listed, around four fifths are singletons. Sample: peripheral blood. The sequence was obtained from a man between 65 and 79 years old with active or convalescent COVID-19. This chain links TRBV3-1 (or the pseudogene TRBV3-2) with TRBJ2-5; 14 bases match TRBD2. CDR3 sequence reads: CASSVRGTSGSSGTQYF. In DNA form, the CDR3 reads TGTGCCAGCAGTGTAAGAGGGACTAGCGGGAGCTCCGGGACCCAGTACTTC.